This TCR beta chain was identified in a study of breast tumors, draining lymph nodes, adjacent tissues. General study points: Findings are consistent with lymph node origin and intratumoral expansion of most tumor T cells. Compared with lymph nodes, tumors were less diverse; compared with nontumor tissue, more.

This clonotype has ten or more counts. Its antigen is as yet unknown. TCRdb redid the calling of the multiplex PCR reads with MiXCR, one entry per CDR3 protein. The table records approximately 280,000 distinct CDR3 sequences, roughly 31% of them present only once. Trimming stripped 1 base from V and 8 bases from J, with 15 bases between. From germline, CDR1 is GTSNPN and CDR2 SVGIG (reference sequence). The CDR3 consists of 15 residues. Breast cancer patients provided tissue from their axillary draining lymph nodes. This TCR was sampled from a female donor with breast cancer. Some clones in this sample may be carry-over from other donors' samples. This chain uses TRBV30 with TRBJ1-6; D possibly corresponds to TRBD1 (5 bases). The sequencing input was axillary lymph node tissue. CDR3 nucleotide sequence: TGTGCCTGGAGTGGGGGAATGGGGGGGGATTCACCCCTCCACTTT. Amino acids: CAWSGGMGGDSPLHF.